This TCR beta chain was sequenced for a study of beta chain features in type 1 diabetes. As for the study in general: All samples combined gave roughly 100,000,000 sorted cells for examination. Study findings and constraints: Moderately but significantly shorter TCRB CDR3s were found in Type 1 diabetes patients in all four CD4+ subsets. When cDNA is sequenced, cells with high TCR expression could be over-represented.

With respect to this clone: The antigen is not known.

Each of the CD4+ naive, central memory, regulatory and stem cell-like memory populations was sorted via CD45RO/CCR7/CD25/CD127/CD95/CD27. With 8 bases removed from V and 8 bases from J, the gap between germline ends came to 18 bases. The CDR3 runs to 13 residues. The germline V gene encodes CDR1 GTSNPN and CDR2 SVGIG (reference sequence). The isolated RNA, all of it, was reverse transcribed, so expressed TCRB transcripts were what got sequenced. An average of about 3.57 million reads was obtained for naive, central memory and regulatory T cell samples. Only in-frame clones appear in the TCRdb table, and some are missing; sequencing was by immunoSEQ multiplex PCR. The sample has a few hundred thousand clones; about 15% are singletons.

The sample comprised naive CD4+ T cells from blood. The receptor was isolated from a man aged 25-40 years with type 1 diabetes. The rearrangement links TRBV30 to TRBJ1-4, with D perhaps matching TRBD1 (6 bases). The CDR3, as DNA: TGTGCCGGAGGAGCGGGGGCGGGCGAAAAACTGTTTTTT. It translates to CAGGAGAGEKLFF.